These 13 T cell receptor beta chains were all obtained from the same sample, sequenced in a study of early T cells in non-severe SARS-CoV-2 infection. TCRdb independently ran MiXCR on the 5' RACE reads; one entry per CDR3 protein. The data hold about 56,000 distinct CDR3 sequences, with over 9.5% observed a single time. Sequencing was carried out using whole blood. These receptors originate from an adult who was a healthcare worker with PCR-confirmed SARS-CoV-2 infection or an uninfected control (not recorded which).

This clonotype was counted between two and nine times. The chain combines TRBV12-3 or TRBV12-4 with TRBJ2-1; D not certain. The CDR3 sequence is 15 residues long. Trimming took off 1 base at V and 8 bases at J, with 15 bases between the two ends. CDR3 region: CASSLGARGTYEQFF. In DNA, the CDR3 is TGTGCCAGCAGTTTAGGCGCCAGAGGCACGTATGAGCAGTTCTTC.

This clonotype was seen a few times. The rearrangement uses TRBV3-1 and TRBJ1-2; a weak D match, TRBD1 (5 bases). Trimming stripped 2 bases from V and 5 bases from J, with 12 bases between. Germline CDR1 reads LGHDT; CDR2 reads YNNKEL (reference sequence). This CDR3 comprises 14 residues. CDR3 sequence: CASSQQGLTYGYTF. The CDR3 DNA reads TGTGCCAGCAGCCAACAGGGACTGACGTATGGCTACACCTTC.

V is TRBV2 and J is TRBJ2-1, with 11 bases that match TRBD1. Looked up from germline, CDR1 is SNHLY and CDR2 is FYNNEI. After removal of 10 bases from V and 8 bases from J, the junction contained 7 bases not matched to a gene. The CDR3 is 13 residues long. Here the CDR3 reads CATTRDRGDEQFF. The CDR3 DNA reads TGTGCCACGACCCGGGACAGGGGGGATGAGCAGTTCTTC.

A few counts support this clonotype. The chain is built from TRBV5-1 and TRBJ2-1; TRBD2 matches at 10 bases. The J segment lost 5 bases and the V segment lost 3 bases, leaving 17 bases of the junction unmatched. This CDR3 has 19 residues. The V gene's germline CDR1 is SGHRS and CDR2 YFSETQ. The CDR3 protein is CASSSSTGLAGVGDNEQFF. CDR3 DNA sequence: TGCGCCAGCAGCTCAAGCACCGGGCTAGCGGGAGTAGGCGACAATGAGCAGTTCTTC.

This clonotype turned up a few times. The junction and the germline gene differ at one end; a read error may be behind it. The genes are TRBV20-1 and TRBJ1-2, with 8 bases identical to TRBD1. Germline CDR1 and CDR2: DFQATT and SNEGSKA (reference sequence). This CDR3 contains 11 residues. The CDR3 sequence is CSARGEQGAHF. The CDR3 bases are TGCAGTGCTAGAGGGGAGCAGGGGGCCCACTTC.

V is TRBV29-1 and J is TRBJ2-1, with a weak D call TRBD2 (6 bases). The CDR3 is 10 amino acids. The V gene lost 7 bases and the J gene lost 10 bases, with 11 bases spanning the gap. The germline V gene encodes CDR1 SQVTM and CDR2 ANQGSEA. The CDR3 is CSAGLREQFF. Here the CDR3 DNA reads TGCAGCGCAGGACTAAGGGAGCAGTTCTTC.

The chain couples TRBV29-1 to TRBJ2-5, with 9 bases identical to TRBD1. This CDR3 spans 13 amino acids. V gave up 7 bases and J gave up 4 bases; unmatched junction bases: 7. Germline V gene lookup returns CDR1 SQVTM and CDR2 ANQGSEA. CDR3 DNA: TGCAGCGCAGGACAGGGGAAGGTAGAGACCCAGTACTTC. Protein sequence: CSAGQGKVETQYF.

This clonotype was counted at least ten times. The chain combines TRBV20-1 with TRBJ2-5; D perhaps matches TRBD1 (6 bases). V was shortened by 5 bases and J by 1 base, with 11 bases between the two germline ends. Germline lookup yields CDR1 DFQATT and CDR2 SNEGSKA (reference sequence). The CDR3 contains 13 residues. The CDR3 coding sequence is TGCAGTGCTCATACGGACAGCCAAGAGACCCAGTACTTC. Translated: CSAHTDSQETQYF.

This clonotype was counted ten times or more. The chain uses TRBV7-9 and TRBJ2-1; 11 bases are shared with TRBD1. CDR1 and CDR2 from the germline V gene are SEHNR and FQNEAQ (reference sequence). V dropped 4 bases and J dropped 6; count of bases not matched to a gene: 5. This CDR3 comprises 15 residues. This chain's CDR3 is CASSWGQGEGNEQFF. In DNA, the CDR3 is TGTGCCAGCAGCTGGGGACAGGGGGAGGGCAATGAGCAGTTCTTC. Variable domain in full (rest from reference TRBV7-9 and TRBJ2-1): DTGVSQNPRHKITKRGQNVTFRCDPISEHNRLYWYRQTLGQGPEFLTYFQNEAQLEKSRLLSDRFSAERPKGSFSTLEIQRTEQGDSAMYLCASSWGQGEGNEQFFGPGTRLTVL.

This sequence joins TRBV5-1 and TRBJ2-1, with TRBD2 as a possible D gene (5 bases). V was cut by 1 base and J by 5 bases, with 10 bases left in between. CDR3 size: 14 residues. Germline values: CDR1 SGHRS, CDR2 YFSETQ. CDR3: CASSLRAEDNEQFF. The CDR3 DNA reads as TGCGCCAGCAGCTTGAGGGCGGAGGACAATGAGCAGTTCTTC.

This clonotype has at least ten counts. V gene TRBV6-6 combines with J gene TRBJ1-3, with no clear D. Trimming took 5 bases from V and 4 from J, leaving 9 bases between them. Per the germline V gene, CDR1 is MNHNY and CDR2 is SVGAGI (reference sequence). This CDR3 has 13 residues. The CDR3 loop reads CASSLLQGNTIYF. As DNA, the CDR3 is TGTGCCAGCAGTCTCTTACAGGGAAACACCATATATTTT.

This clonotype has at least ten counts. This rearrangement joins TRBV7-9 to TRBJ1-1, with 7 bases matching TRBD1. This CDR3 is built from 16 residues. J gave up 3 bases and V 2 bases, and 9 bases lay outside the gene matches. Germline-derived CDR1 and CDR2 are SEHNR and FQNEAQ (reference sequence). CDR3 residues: CASSLQGGQGYTEAFF. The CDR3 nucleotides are TGTGCCAGCAGCTTACAGGGGGGGCAGGGATACACTGAAGCTTTCTTT. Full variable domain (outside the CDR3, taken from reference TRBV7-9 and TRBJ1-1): DTGVSQNPRHKITKRGQNVTFRCDPISEHNRLYWYRQTLGQGPEFLTYFQNEAQLEKSRLLSDRFSAERPKGSFSTLEIQRTEQGDSAMYLCASSLQGGQGYTEAFFGQGTRLTVV.

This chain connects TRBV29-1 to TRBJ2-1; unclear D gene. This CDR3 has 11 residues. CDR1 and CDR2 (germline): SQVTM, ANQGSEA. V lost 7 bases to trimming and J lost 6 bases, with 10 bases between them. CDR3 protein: CSGSWGNEQFF. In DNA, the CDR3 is TGCAGCGGATCCTGGGGCAATGAGCAGTTCTTC.